Listed below are T cell receptor beta chains from one sample, sequenced in a study. TCRdb re-called the 5' RACE reads with MiXCR, one entry per CDR3 protein. Counted here are about 7,000 distinct CDR3 sequences, around 70% occurring once; the ten biggest clones make up under 6%. The specimen sequenced was tumor-infiltrating Tregs sorted from the breast tumor. The receptors derive from a female donor with breast cancer. The CDR3 runs from the conserved cysteine through the conserved F or W. D genes are given only for firm matches. Clone size appears in some rows only: once, few, many, or a class for an expanded clone.

D: NA
size: NA
J: TRBJ2-2
V: TRBV5-1
CDR3: CASSLGGNTGELFF
DNA: TGCGCCAGCAGCTTGGGAGGGAACACCGGGGAGCTGTTTTTT

D: TRBD2
size: NA
J: TRBJ2-7
V: TRBV27
CDR3: CASSQSGLAGQLKQYF
DNA: TGTGCCAGCAGTCAGTCCGGACTAGCGGGACAACTCAAGCAGTACTTC

D: NA
size: NA
J: TRBJ2-7
V: TRBV5-1
CDR3: CASSFGGNSYEQYF
DNA: TGCGCCAGCAGCTTTGGGGGAAACTCCTACGAGCAGTACTTC

D: NA
size: NA
J: TRBJ2-7
V: TRBV12-3/TRBV12-4
CDR3: CASSDGNGYEQYF
DNA: TGTGCCAGCAGTGACGGGAACGGATACGAGCAGTACTTC

D: NA
size: NA
J: TRBJ2-1
V: TRBV6-5
CDR3: CASSYGMYNEQFF
DNA: TGTGCCAGCAGTTACGGGATGTACAATGAGCAGTTCTTC

D: TRBD1
size: NA
J: TRBJ1-5
V: TRBV20-1
CDR3: CSASRTSGGNQPQHF
DNA: TGCAGTGCTAGCAGGACCTCAGGGGGGAATCAGCCCCAGCATTTT

D: NA
size: NA
J: TRBJ1-5
V: TRBV20-1
CDR3: CSAATRRRNQPQHF
DNA: TGCAGTGCTGCCACACGGAGGAGGAATCAGCCCCAGCATTTT

D: TRBD2
size: NA
J: TRBJ2-5
V: TRBV7-8
CDR3: CASSLLAGNQETQYF
DNA: TGTGCCAGCAGCTTACTAGCGGGGAATCAAGAGACCCAGTACTTC

D: TRBD1
size: NA
J: TRBJ1-6
V: TRBV10-3
CDR3: CAISESGQGPRSYNSPLHF
DNA: TGTGCCATCAGTGAGTCGGGACAGGGGCCCCGCTCCTATAATTCACCCCTCCACTTT

D: TRBD2
size: NA
J: TRBJ2-1
V: TRBV20-1
CDR3: CSAGSGTSSYNEQSF
DNA: TGCAGTGCTGGTAGCGGGACGAGCTCCTACAATGAGCAGTCCTTC

D: NA
size: NA
J: TRBJ2-4
V: TRBV6-2/TRBV6-3
CDR3: CASSYFRDIQYF
DNA: TGTGCCAGCAGTTATTTTAGGGACATTCAGTACTTC

D: NA
size: NA
J: TRBJ2-2
V: TRBV5-1
CDR3: CASSLPEPETGELFF
DNA: TGCGCCAGCAGCTTGCCGGAGCCTGAAACCGGGGAGCTGTTTTTT

D: NA
size: NA
J: TRBJ2-1
V: TRBV24-1
CDR3: CATRDSNVHNEQFF
DNA: TGTGCCACCAGAGATTCAAACGTCCACAATGAGCAGTTCTTC

D: NA
size: NA
J: TRBJ2-7
V: TRBV5-1
CDR3: CASSEGYEQYF
DNA: TGCGCCAGTAGTGAGGGCTACGAGCAGTACTTC

D: TRBD1
size: NA
J: TRBJ2-2
V: TRBV7-8
CDR3: CASSSGTAQKSGELFF
DNA: TGTGCCAGCAGCTCTGGGACAGCCCAAAAGTCCGGGGAGCTGTTTTTT

D: NA
size: NA
J: TRBJ1-2
V: TRBV6-5
CDR3: CASNSQGAGYTF
DNA: TGTGCCAGCAATTCTCAGGGAGCTGGCTACACCTTC

D: NA
size: NA
J: TRBJ1-1
V: TRBV6-5
CDR3: CASRRTDGNTEAFF
DNA: TGTGCCAGCAGAAGAACCGACGGGAACACTGAAGCTTTCTTT

D: NA
size: NA
J: TRBJ2-3
V: TRBV2
CDR3: CASGRDTDTDTQYF
DNA: TGTGCCAGCGGCCGGGACACGGACACAGATACGCAGTATTTT

D: NA
size: once
J: TRBJ2-5
V: TRBV5-5
CDR3: CASSWGAQQETQYF
DNA: TGTGCCAGCAGCTGGGGGGCACAACAAGAGACCCAGTACTTC

D: TRBD1
size: NA
J: TRBJ1-6
V: TRBV20-1
CDR3: CSAREGDRNNSPLHF
DNA: TGCAGCGCTAGAGAGGGGGACAGAAATAATTCACCCCTCCACTTT

D: NA
size: NA
J: TRBJ2-3
V: TRBV20-1
CDR3: CSASAPGRQKPGDTQYF
DNA: TGCAGTGCTAGCGCTCCGGGACGCCAAAAACCGGGAGATACGCAGTATTTT

D: NA
size: NA
J: TRBJ1-5
V: TRBV20-1
CDR3: CSARVRGAGTNQPQHF
DNA: TGCAGTGCTAGAGTTAGGGGGGCAGGGACCAATCAGCCCCAGCATTTT

D: NA
size: once
J: TRBJ1-5
V: TRBV12-3/TRBV12-4
CDR3: CASSSIRNQPQHF
DNA: TGTGCCAGCTCGAGTATACGCAATCAGCCCCAGCATTTT

D: NA
size: NA
J: TRBJ1-1
V: TRBV12-3/TRBV12-4
CDR3: CASIAGTIGEAFF
DNA: TGTGCCAGCATTGCAGGTACGATCGGAGAAGCTTTCTTT

D: TRBD1
size: NA
J: TRBJ2-1
V: TRBV7-7
CDR3: CASSAQGARGYNEQFF
DNA: TGTGCTAGCAGCGCCCAGGGGGCAAGGGGGTACAATGAGCAGTTCTTC

D: TRBD1
size: few
J: TRBJ2-5
V: TRBV18
CDR3: CASSSRQGFGETQYF
DNA: TGTGCCAGCTCATCCCGACAGGGGTTTGGAGAGACCCAGTACTTC

D: TRBD1
size: few
J: TRBJ2-7
V: TRBV9
CDR3: CASSPGQARPYEQYF
DNA: TGTGCCAGCAGCCCCGGACAGGCCCGTCCATACGAGCAGTACTTC

D: TRBD2
size: NA
J: TRBJ2-7
V: TRBV7-7
CDR3: CASSPQLADSYEQYF
DNA: TGTGCTAGCAGCCCACAACTAGCGGACTCCTACGAGCAGTACTTC

D: TRBD1
size: NA
J: TRBJ2-5
V: TRBV12-3/TRBV12-4
CDR3: CASSFSGGAETQYF
DNA: TGTGCCAGCAGTTTTTCAGGGGGCGCAGAGACCCAGTACTTC

D: TRBD1
size: NA
J: TRBJ1-1
V: TRBV20-1
CDR3: CSARTGGTEAFF
DNA: TGCAGTGCTAGGACAGGGGGCACTGAAGCTTTCTTT

D: NA
size: NA
J: TRBJ2-1
V: TRBV2
CDR3: CASSEVLTGMQFF
DNA: TGTGCCAGCAGTGAGGTCCTTACAGGAATGCAGTTCTTC

D: NA
size: NA
J: TRBJ1-2
V: TRBV4-1
CDR3: CANSGGPGYGYTF
DNA: TGCGCCAACAGCGGAGGACCCGGCTATGGCTACACCTTC

D: NA
size: NA
J: TRBJ2-7
V: TRBV20-1
CDR3: CSARDPGNSYEQYF
DNA: TGCAGTGCTAGAGACCCGGGGAACTCCTACGAGCAGTACTTC

D: TRBD1
size: NA
J: TRBJ2-7
V: TRBV6-5
CDR3: CASKGQGLYEQYF
DNA: TGTGCCAGCAAGGGACAGGGCCTTTACGAGCAGTACTTC

D: NA
size: NA
J: TRBJ1-1
V: TRBV5-4
CDR3: CASSLRALPEAFF
DNA: TGTGCCAGCAGCTTGCGGGCATTACCTGAAGCTTTCTTT

D: NA
size: NA
J: TRBJ1-3
V: TRBV6-1
CDR3: CASSERLAGNTIYF
DNA: TGTGCCAGCAGTGAACGACTTGCTGGAAACACCATATATTTT

D: NA
size: NA
J: TRBJ2-7
V: TRBV5-1
CDR3: CASSLSGPSYEQYF
DNA: TGCGCCAGCAGCCTATCGGGGCCGTCCTACGAGCAGTACTTC

D: NA
size: NA
J: TRBJ1-5
V: TRBV6-1
CDR3: CASSGVGQSNQPQHF
DNA: TGTGCCAGCAGTGGGGTAGGACAGAGCAATCAGCCCCAGCATTTT

D: NA
size: NA
J: TRBJ2-5
V: TRBV10-3
CDR3: CAISETQGGETQYF
DNA: TGTGCCATCAGTGAGACACAGGGAGGGGAGACCCAGTACTTC

D: NA
size: NA
J: TRBJ2-5
V: TRBV7-8
CDR3: CASSRDRQETQYF
DNA: TGTGCCAGCAGCCGGGATCGCCAAGAGACCCAGTACTTC

D: TRBD2
size: NA
J: TRBJ2-5
V: TRBV20-1
CDR3: CSAISGGRETQYF
DNA: TGCAGTGCTATCTCGGGGGGGAGGGAGACCCAGTACTTC